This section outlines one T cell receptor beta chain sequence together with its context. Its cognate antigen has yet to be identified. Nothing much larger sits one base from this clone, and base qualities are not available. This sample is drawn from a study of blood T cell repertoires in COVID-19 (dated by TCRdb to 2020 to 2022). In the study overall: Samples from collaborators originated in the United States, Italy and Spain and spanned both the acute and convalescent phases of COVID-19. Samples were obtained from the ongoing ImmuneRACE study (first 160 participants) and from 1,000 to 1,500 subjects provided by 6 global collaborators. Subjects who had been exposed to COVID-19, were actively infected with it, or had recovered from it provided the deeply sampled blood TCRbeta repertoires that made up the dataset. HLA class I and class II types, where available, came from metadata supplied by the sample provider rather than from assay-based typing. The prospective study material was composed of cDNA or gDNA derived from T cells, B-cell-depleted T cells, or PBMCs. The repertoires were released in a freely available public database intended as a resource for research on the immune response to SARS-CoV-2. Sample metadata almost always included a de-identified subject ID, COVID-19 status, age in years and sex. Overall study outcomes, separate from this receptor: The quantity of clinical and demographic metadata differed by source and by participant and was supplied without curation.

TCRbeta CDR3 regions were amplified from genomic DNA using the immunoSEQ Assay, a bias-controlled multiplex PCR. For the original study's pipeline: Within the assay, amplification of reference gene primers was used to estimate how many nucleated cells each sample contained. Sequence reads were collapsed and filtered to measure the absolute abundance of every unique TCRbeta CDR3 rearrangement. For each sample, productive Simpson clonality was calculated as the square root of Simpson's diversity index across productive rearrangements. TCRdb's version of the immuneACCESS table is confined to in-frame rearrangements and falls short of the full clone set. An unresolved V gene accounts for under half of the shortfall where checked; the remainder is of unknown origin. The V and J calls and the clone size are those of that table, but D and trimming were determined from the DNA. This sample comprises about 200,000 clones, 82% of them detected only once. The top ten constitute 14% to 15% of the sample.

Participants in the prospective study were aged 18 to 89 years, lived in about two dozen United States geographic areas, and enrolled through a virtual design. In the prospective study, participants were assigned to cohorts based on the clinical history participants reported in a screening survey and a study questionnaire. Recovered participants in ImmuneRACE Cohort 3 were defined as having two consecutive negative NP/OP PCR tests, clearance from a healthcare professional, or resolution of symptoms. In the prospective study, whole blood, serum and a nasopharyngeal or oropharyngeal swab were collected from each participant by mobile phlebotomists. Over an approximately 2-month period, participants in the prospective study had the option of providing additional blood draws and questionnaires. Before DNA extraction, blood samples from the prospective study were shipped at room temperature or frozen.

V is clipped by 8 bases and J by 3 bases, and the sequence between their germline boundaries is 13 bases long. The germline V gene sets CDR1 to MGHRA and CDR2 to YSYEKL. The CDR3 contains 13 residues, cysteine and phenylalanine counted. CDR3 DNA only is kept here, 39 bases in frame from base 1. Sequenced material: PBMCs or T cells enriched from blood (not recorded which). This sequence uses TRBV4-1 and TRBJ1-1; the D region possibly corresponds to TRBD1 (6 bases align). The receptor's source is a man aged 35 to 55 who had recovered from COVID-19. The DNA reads TGCGCCAGCGCAAACAGGGATGACACTGAAGCTTTCTTT. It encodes CASANRDDTEAFF.